This TCR beta chain stems from a study of blood T cell repertoires in COVID-19 (dated by TCRdb to about 2020). As for the study more broadly: Samples covering the acute and convalescent phases of COVID-19 were provided by collaborators in the United States, Italy and Spain. The material from the prospective study consisted of cDNA or gDNA derived from T cells, B-cell-depleted T cells, or PBMCs. Subjects who had been exposed to COVID-19, were actively infected with it, or had recovered from it provided the deeply sampled blood TCRbeta repertoires that made up the dataset. The repertoires were made available in a free public database intended to serve as a resource for research on the immune response to SARS-CoV-2. Samples were obtained from the ongoing ImmuneRACE study (first 160 participants) and from 1,200 or so subjects provided by 6 global collaborators. A de-identified subject ID, COVID-19 status, age in years and sex were almost always included in the sample metadata. Where available, HLA class I and class II types were obtained from metadata supplied by the sample provider rather than from assay-based typing. The research as a whole found: How much clinical and demographic metadata was included differed by source and by participant, and the metadata was provided uncurated.

This clone was picked up one time. It has no known antigen specificity. The input lacks base qualities; no much larger clone sits a single base away. The CDR3 sequence holds 14 residues, the cysteine and phenylalanine included. The retained sequence is limited to the CDR3, 42 bases, with the frame set at the first base. In the prospective study, participants were about 18 to 95 years old, resided in approximately 25 geographic areas of the United States, and were enrolled through a virtual design. In the prospective study, participants were assigned to cohorts based on the clinical history participants reported in a screening survey and a study questionnaire. In the prospective study, whole blood, serum and a nasopharyngeal or oropharyngeal swab were collected from each participant by mobile phlebotomists. Over an approximately two-month period, participants in the prospective study had the option of providing additional blood draws and questionnaires. Blood samples from the prospective study were shipped frozen or at room temperature prior to DNA extraction.

TCRbeta CDR3 regions were amplified from genomic DNA by means of the immunoSEQ Assay, a bias-controlled multiplex PCR. Per the source publication's procedure: Within the assay, amplification of reference gene primers was used to estimate how many nucleated cells each sample contained. To quantify the absolute abundance of each unique TCRbeta CDR3 rearrangement, sequence reads were collapsed and filtered. For each sample, productive Simpson clonality was calculated by taking the square root of Simpson's diversity index across productive rearrangements. This immuneACCESS table, as held by TCRdb, lists in-frame sequences with V and J called but not all clones. Of the missing ones, under half trace to an unresolved V gene in checked studies; the others have no known cause. V and J calls and clone size are as listed in that table; D and trimming were resolved from the DNA. This sample holds some 260,000 clones; roughly 90% were observed only once. In total, the top ten clones hold about 6% of the sample.

The material sequenced was PBMCs or T cells enriched from blood (not recorded which). This chain is built from TRBV21-1 and TRBJ1-5; the table's D call of TRBD1 was not tested on the DNA. TRBV21-1 is given as a pseudogene. This clonotype originated in a woman in her twenties or thirties with acute COVID-19. For the CDR3, the sequence is CASSKQGTDQPQHF. The nucleotides read TGTGCCAGCAGCAAACAGGGAACCGATCAGCCCCAGCATTTT.